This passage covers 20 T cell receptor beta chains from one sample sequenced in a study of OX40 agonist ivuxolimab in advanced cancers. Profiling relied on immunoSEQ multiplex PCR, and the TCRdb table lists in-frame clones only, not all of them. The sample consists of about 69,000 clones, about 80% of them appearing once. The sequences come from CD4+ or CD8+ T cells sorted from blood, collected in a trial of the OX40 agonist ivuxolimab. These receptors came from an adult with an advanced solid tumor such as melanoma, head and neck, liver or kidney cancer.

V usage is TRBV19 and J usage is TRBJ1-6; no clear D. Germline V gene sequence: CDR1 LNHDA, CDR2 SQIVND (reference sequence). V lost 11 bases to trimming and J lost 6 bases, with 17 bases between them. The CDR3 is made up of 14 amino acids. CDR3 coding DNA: TGTGCCGTGAGCTCCAATGGTGGTAATTCACCCCTCCACTTT. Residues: CAVSSNGGNSPLHF.

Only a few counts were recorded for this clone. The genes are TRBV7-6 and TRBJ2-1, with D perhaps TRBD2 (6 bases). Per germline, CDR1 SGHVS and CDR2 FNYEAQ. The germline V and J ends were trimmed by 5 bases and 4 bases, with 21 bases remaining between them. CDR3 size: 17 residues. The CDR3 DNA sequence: TGTGCCAGCAGCCTCACCCGCCGGGAGTGGGGTTACAATGAGCAGTTCTTC. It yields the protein CASSLTRREWGYNEQFF.

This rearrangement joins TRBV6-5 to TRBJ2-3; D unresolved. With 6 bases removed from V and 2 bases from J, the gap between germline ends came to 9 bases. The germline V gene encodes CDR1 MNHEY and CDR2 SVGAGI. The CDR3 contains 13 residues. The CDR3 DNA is TGTGCCAGCAGCTTGGACCCCACAGATACGCAGTATTTT. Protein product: CASSLDPTDTQYF.

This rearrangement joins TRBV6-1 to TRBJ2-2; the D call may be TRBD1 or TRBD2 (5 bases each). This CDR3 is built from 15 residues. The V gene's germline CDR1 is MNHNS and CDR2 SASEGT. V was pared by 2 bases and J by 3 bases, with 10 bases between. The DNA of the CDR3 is TGTGCCAGCAGTGAACAGGGAGTCTACACCGGGGAGCTGTTTTTT. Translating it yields CASSEQGVYTGELFF.

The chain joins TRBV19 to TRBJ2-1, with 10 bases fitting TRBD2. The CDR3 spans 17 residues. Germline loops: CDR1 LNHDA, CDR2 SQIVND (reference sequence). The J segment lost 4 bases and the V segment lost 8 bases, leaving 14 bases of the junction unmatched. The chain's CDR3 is CASVGFSGRTGYNEQFF. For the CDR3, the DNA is TGTGCCAGTGTGGGATTTAGCGGGAGGACGGGTTACAATGAGCAGTTCTTC.

The CDR3 sequence: CASSLWGGGSEAFF. CDR3 nucleotide sequence: TGTGCCAGCAGTTTATGGGGAGGGGGGTCTGAAGCTTTCTTT. The chain joins TRBV27 to TRBJ1-1; D might be TRBD1 (6 bases). The germline V and J ends were trimmed by 1 base and 6 bases, with 12 bases remaining between them. CDR1 MNHEY and CDR2 SMNVEV come from the germline V gene (reference sequence). CDR3 length equals 14 residues.

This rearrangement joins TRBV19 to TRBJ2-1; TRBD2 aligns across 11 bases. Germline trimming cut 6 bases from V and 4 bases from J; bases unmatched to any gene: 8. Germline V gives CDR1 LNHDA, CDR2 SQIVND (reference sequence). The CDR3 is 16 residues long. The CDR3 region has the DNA TGTGCCAGTAGCCTTAGGACTAGCGGGCTGTACAATGAGCAGTTCTTC. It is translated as CASSLRTSGLYNEQFF.

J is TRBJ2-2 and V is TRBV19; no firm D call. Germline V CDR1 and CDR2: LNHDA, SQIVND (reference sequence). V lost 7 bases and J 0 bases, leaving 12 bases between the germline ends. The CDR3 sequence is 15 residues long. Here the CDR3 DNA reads TGTGCCAGTAATGGGTTGAGAGCGAACACCGGGGAGCTGTTTTTT. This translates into CASNGLRANTGELFF.

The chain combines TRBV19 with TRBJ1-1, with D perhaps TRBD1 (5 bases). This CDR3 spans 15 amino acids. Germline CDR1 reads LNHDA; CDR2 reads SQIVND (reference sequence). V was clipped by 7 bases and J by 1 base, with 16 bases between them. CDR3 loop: CASKLREDTNTEAFF. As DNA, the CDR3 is TGTGCCAGTAAGCTGAGAGAGGACACGAACACTGAAGCTTTCTTT.

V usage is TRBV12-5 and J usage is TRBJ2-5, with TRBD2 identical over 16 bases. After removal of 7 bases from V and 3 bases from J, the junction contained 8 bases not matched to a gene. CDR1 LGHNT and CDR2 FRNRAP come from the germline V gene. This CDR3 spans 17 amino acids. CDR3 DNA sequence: TGTGCTAGTGCCTCGGGACTAGCGGGGGGGAGGGAAGAGACCCAGTACTTC. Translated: CASASGLAGGREETQYF.

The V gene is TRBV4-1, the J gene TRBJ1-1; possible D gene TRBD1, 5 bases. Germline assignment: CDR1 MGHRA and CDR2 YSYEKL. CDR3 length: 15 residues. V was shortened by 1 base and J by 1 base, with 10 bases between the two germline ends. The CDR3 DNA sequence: TGCGCCAGCAGCCAAGGTGCGACAGCGAACACTGAAGCTTTCTTT. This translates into CASSQGATANTEAFF.

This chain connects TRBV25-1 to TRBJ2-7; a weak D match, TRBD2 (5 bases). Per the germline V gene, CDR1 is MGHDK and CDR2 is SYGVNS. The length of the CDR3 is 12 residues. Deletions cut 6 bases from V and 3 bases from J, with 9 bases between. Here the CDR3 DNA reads TGTGCCAGCAGAGAGGGCGGCTACGAGCAGTACTTC. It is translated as CASREGGYEQYF.

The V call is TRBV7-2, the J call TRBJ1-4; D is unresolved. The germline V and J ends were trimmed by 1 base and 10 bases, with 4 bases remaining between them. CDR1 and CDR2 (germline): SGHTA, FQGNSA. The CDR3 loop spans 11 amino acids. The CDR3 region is CASSLGGKLFF. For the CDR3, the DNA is TGTGCCAGCAGCTTAGGTGGAAAACTGTTTTTT.

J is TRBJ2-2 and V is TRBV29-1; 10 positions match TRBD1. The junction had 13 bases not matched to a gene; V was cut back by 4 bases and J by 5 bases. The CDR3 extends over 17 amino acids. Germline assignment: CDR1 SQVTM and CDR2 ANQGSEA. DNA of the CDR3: TGCAGCGTTGTCCTACTTCGCCGGACAGGGGGTACCGGGGAGCTGTTTTTT. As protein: CSVVLLRRTGGTGELFF.

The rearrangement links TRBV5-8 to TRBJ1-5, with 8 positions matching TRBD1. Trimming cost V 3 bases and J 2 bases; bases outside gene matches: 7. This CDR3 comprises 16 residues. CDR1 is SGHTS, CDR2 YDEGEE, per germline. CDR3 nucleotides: TGTGCCAGCAGCTCGCACAGGGGGACGGGCAATCAGCCCCAGCATTTT. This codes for CASSSHRGTGNQPQHF.

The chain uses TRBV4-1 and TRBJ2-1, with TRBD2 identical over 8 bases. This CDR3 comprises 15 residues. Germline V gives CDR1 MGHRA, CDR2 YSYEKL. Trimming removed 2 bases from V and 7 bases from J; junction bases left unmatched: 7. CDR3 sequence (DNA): TGCGCCAGCAGCCAATTAGGACTAGCTTGGAATGAGCAGTTCTTC. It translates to CASSQLGLAWNEQFF.

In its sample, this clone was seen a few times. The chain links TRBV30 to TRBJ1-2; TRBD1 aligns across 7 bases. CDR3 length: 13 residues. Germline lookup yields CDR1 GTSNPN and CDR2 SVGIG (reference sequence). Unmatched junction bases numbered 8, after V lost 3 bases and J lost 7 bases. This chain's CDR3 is CAWSTNRGRGYTF. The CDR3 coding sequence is TGTGCCTGGAGCACCAACAGGGGCCGTGGCTACACCTTC.

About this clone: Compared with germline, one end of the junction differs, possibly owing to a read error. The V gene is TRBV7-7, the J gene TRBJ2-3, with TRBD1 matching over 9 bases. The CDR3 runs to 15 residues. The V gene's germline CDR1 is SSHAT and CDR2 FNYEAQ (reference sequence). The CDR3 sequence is CASSTGTGSVDTQYF. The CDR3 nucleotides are TGTGCTAGCAGCACCGGGACAGGGTCGGTAGATACGCAGTATTTT.

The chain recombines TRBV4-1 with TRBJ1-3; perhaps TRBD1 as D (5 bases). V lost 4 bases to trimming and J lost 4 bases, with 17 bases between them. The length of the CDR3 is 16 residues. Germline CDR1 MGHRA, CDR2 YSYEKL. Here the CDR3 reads CASSPYPGTPGNTIYF. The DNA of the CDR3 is TGCGCCAGCAGCCCGTACCCCGGGACCCCCGGAAACACCATATATTTT.

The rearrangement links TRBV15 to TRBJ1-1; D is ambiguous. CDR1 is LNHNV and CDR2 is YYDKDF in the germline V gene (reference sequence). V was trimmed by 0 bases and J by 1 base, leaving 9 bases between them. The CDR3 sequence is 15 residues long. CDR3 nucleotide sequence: TGTGCCACCAGCAGAGAAAAGGGTCCGAACACTGAAGCTTTCTTT. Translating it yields CATSREKGPNTEAFF.